This T cell receptor beta chain was identified during a study of T cell repertoires in cytomegalovirus infection. Overall study results and limits: HLA-C-restricted TCR beta clonotypes specific for CMV led the ex vivo response.

This clonotype has ten or more counts. The antigen is unknown. V gave up 4 bases and J gave up 9 bases; unmatched junction bases: 13. CDR1 is SGHTA, CDR2 FQGNSA, per germline. The CDR3 has 16 amino acids. TCRdb itself ran the reads through MiXCR, one entry per CDR3 protein. The profile shows about 920,000 distinct CDR3 sequences, approximately 30% of them singletons. The rearrangement uses TRBV7-2 and TRBJ2-1, with 9 bases lining up with TRBD1. Sequencing used cultured CD8+ T cells from PBMCs, obtained from culture after CMV antigen stimulation. This sequence originates from a human donor in good health (CMV status not recorded). Some clones in this sample may be carry-over from other donors' samples. The DNA for the CDR3 is TGTGCCAGCAGCTCGGGGTGGACAGGGGTGTATGGTGAGCAGTTCTTC. It is translated as CASSSGWTGVYGEQFF.